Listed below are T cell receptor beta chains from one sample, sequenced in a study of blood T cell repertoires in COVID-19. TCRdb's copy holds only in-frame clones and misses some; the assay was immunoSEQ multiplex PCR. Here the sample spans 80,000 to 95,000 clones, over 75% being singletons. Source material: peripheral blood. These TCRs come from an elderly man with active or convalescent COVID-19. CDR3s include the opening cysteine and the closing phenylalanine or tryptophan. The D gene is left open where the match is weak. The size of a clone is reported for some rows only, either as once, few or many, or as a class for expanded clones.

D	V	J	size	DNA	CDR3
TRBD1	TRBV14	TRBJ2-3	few	TGTGCCAGCAGCCAGATACAGGGGTCTAGCACAGATACGCAGTATTTT	CASSQIQGSSTDTQYF
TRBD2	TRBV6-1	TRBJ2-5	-	TGTGCCAGCAGTGAATCGGGCGGGGGTCAAGAGACCCAGTACTTC	CASSESGGGQETQYF
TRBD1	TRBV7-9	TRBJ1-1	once	TGTGCCAGCAGCTTAGTTCATCCTCAGGGGGTACCTGACACTGAAGCTTTCTTT	CASSLVHPQGVPDTEAFF
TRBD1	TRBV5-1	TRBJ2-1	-	TGCGCCAGCAGCTGGGACAGGGGTAATGAGCAGTTCTTC	CASSWDRGNEQFF
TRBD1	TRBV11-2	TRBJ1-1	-	TGTGCCAGCAGCGCCCGGACAGGGCCGAACACTGAAGCTTTCTTT	CASSARTGPNTEAFF
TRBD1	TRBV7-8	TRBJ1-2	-	TGTGCCAGCAGCTTAGACACAGGGGGAAACTATGGCTACACCTTC	CASSLDTGGNYGYTF
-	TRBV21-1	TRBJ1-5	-	TGTGCCAGCAGCAAAGGGCTGGAGGGGCCGGGTGGGGACTATAGCAATCAGCCCCAGCATTTT	CASSKGLEGPGGDYSNQPQHF
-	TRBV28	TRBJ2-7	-	TGTGCCAGCAGTTTCCGAGGATCCGGCTCCTACGAGCAGTACTTC	CASSFRGSGSYEQYF
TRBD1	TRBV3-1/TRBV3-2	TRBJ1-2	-	TGTGCCAGCAGCCCGGGACAGAGCGAACGCGGCTACACCTTC	CASSPGQSERGYTF
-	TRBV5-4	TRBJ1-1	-	TGTGCCAGCAGCTTGTCGCTGGGGGCGCTTACTGAAGCTTTCTTT	CASSLSLGALTEAFF
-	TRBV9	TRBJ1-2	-	TGTGCCAGCAGCGTAGATTCCAGGGTGGATGGCTACACCTTC	CASSVDSRVDGYTF
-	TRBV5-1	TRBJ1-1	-	TGCGCCAGCAGCCCCCGGGGGGCTGATGAAGCTTTCTTT	CASSPRGADEAFF
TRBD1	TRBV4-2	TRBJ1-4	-	TGTGCCAGCAGCCAGGGACAGGGTAAGGAAAAACTGTTTTTT	CASSQGQGKEKLFF
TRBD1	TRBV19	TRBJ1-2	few	TGTGCCAGTAGTAGGGGACAGACAAACTATGGCTACACCTTC	CASSRGQTNYGYTF
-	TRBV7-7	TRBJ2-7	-	TGTGCCAGCAGCCTCAGAACGTGGTACGAGCAGTACTTC	CASSLRTWYEQYF
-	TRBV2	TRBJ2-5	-	TGTGCCAGCAGTGCCGAGGCAGGGGCAGAGACCCAGTACTTC	CASSAEAGAETQYF
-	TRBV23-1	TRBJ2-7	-	TGCGCCAGCAGTCAGAATCATGCCCCGACCAGGGGGGCAGCCTACGAGCAGTACTTC	CASSQNHAPTRGAAYEQYF
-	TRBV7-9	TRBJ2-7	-	TGTGCCAGCACCCCTCAGGGCTACGAGCAGTACTTC	CASTPQGYEQYF
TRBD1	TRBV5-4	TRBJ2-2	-	TGTGCCAGCAGCTCCGGGACAGGGTATACCGGGGAGCTGTTTTTT	CASSSGTGYTGELFF
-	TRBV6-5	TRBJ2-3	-	TGTGCCAGCACCCCCTTGCGGGGACCCACAGATACGCAGTATTTT	CASTPLRGPTDTQYF
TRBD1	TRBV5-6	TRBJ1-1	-	TGTGCCAGCAGCTTGGGGCCAGGGGGTAGGACTGAAGCTTTCTTT	CASSLGPGGRTEAFF
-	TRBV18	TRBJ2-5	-	TGTGCCAGCTCACCGTTACCCAGGGAGACCCAGTACTTC	CASSPLPRETQYF
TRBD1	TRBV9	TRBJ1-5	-	TGTGCCAGCAGCGTAGTGCTTGCAGGGGGAGGTTGGCCCCAGCATTTT	CASSVVLAGGGWPQHF
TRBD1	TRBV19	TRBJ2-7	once	TGTGCCAGTAGTGCGGACAGGGTAGGCGAGCAGTACTTC	CASSADRVGEQYF
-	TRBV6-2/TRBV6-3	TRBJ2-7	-	TGTGCCAGCAGTTATGTAGCCGAGCAGTACTTC	CASSYVAEQYF
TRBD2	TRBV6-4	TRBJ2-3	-	TGTGCCAGCAGGGGACTAGCGGGGGGCGAAGATACGCAGTATTTT	CASRGLAGGEDTQYF
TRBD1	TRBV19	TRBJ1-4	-	TGTGCCAGTAGAAGCCGGGACAGGGGTCGGCTAGGTGAAAAACTGTTTTTT	CASRSRDRGRLGEKLFF
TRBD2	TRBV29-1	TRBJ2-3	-	TGCAGCGTTAAGTACGGGGGGGTCACAGATACGCAGTATTTT	CSVKYGGVTDTQYF
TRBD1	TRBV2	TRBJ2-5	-	TGTGCCAGCAATCTACAGGGGTTCGACGAGACCCAGTACTTC	CASNLQGFDETQYF
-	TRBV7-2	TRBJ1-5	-	TGTGCCAGCAGCCCTCGTTCCGGGGGCAATCAGCCCCAGCATTTT	CASSPRSGGNQPQHF
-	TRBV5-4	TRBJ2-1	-	TGTGCCAGCAGCTTGGGACGGGGAGGAGGGATTAGGTGGTTCTTC	CASSLGRGGGIRWFF